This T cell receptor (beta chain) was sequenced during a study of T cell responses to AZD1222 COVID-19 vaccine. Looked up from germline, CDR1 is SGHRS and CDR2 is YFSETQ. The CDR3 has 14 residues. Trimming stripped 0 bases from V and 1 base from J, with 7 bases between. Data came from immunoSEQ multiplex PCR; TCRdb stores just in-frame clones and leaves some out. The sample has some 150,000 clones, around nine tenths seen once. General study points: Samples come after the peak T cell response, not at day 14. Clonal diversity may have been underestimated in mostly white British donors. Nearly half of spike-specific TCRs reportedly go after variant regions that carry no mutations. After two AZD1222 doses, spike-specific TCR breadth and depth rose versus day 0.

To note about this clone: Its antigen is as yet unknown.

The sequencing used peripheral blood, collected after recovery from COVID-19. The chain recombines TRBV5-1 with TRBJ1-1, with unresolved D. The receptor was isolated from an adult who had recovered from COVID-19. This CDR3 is CASSLGPTNTEAFF. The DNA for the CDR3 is TGCGCCAGCAGCTTGGGCCCTACGAACACTGAAGCTTTCTTT.